The 30 T cell receptor beta chains presented below share a single source sample, sequenced in a study of blood T cells in healthy people across ages. A sample-barcoded 5' primer and a J-beta primer mix were used in a second PCR of roughly 7 to 12 cycles. A single record per CDR3 protein comes from TCRdb applying MiXCR to the 5' RACE reads. Among about 600,000 distinct CDR3 sequences listed, roughly 48% were seen once. Sequencing was carried out using blood. These receptors all stem from a man older than 75 in good health.

This clonotype was seen more than once but under ten times. J is TRBJ2-1 and V is TRBV5-1, with 7 nucleotides matching TRBD2. Germline CDR1 is SGHRS and CDR2 is YFSETQ. This CDR3 comprises 16 residues. V lost 8 bases to trimming and J lost 5 bases; unmatched junction nucleotides: 16. The chain's CDR3 is CASKRALAETDNEQFF. The CDR3, as DNA: TGCGCCAGTAAGAGAGCGCTAGCGGAGACGGACAATGAGCAGTTCTTC.

This clonotype appeared many times. V and J are TRBV29-1 and TRBJ2-4; 9 nucleotides agree with TRBD1. The CDR3 contains 12 residues. The V segment lost 5 bases and the J segment 8 bases; nucleotides outside the gene matches: 4. Germline-derived CDR1 and CDR2 are SQVTM and ANQGSEA. In nucleotides, the CDR3 is TGCAGCGTTATGACAGGGGGGGACATTCAGTACTTC. Its translation: CSVMTGGDIQYF.

The chain couples TRBV6-2 or TRBV6-3 to TRBJ2-1, with TRBD1 as a possible D gene (6 bases). Germline V CDR1 and CDR2: MNHEY, SVGEGT. V was cut by 5 bases and J by 1 base, with 15 bases left in between. This CDR3 spans 16 amino acids. The CDR3 DNA sequence: TGTGCCAGCAGTCCTCTCACTAGGGGGTCCTACAATGAGCAGTTCTTC. This gives the protein CASSPLTRGSYNEQFF.

V and J are TRBV20-1 and TRBJ2-1, with 9 positions matching TRBD2. With 1 base clipped from V and 3 bases from J, the junction kept 10 bases outside the gene matches. The germline V gene has CDR1 DFQATT and CDR2 SNEGSKA (reference sequence). The length of the CDR3 is 17 residues. This CDR3 reads CSARVASGNSYYNEQFF. CDR3 in DNA: TGCAGTGCTAGAGTGGCTAGCGGGAACAGCTACTACAATGAGCAGTTCTTC.

The chain couples TRBV7-2 to TRBJ2-1, with D perhaps being TRBD1 or TRBD2 (5 bases each). The germline V and J ends were trimmed by 5 bases and 2 bases, with 16 bases remaining between them. The germline CDR1 and CDR2 sequences are SGHTA and FQGNSA. CDR3 length: 16 amino acids. The CDR3 reads CASSPRGSGTYNEQFF. The DNA of the CDR3 is TGTGCCAGCAGCCCAAGGGGCTCCGGGACCTACAATGAGCAGTTCTTC.

The V call is TRBV4-1, the J call TRBJ1-1; D not certain. In germline, CDR1 is MGHRA, CDR2 YSYEKL. Trimming removed 5 bases from V and 1 base from J, with 11 bases in between. The CDR3 sequence is 14 residues long. The CDR3 is CASSFEAANTEAFF. The CDR3 nucleotides are TGCGCCAGCAGCTTCGAGGCCGCGAACACTGAAGCTTTCTTT.

V is TRBV28 and J is TRBJ2-3, with D possibly being TRBD1 or TRBD2 (5 bases each). V lost 3 bases and J 14 bases, leaving 15 bases between the germline ends. Per the germline V gene, CDR1 is MDHEN and CDR2 is SYDVKM. CDR3 size: 12 residues. For the CDR3, the DNA is TGTGCCAGCAGTTTGGGGCAGGGAGTGTGGTATTTT. Amino acids: CASSLGQGVWYF.

The CDR3 DNA is TGTGCCAGCAGTTTACGGGGGCCTTACACTGAAGCTTTCTTT. This encodes CASSLRGPYTEAFF. This sequence joins TRBV27 and TRBJ1-1, with D perhaps matching TRBD1 (6 bases). V lost 2 bases, J lost 3 bases, and 10 bases lay in between. The CDR3 is 14 residues long. CDR1 is MNHEY and CDR2 is SMNVEV in the germline V gene (reference sequence).

This chain connects TRBV29-1 to TRBJ2-4; tentatively, D is TRBD1 (5 bases). The closer fit of TRBJ2-7 to the DNA end suggests the J call may be wrong. The germline V gene has CDR1 SQVTM and CDR2 ANQGSEA. The CDR3 is 11 amino acids. CDR3 DNA: TGCAGCGTAAAAGGGGCCTACGAGCAGTACTTC. Translating it yields CSVKGAYEQYF.

This clonotype was seen a handful of times. V is TRBV7-9 and J is TRBJ2-3; 9 positions match TRBD1. The CDR3 runs to 15 residues. V lost 4 bases, J lost 4 bases, and 6 bases stayed unmatched. CDR1 and CDR2 (germline): SEHNR, FQNEAQ (reference sequence). The DNA of the CDR3 is TGTGCCAGCAGCTCCACCGGGACAGGGTCAGATACGCAGTATTTT. Protein: CASSSTGTGSDTQYF.

The chain has TRBV6-2 or TRBV6-3 and TRBJ2-4; 14 bases fit TRBD2. The DNA end favors TRBJ2-7, so the J call may be wrong. The CDR3 is made up of 19 amino acids. Germline CDR1 reads MNHEY; CDR2 reads SVGEGT. The CDR3, as DNA: TGTGCCAGCAGTTATTTTCCGGGACTAGCGGGAGAGCCTTTCTACGAGCAGTACTTC. It is translated as CASSYFPGLAGEPFYEQYF.

The CDR3 is CASRPRQDNEQFF. In nucleotides, the CDR3 is TGTGCCAGCAGACCTAGACAGGACAATGAGCAGTTCTTC. The chain is built from TRBV2 and TRBJ2-1; possibly TRBD1 for D (6 bases). The CDR3 is made up of 13 amino acids. V was shortened by 6 bases and J by 5 bases, with 11 bases between the two germline ends. Germline V gene lookup returns CDR1 SNHLY and CDR2 FYNNEI.

As regards this clonotype: Germline and junction disagree at one end, which may indicate a read error. The chain is built from TRBV29-1 and TRBJ2-7; tentative D call: TRBD2 (5 bases). This CDR3 contains 12 residues. Germline assignment: CDR1 SQVTM and CDR2 ANQGSEA. CDR3 in amino acids: CSVGKDSNEQYF. CDR3 bases: TGCAGCGTGGGCAAGGACTCCAACGAGCAGTACTTC.

The count of this clonotype is one. The CDR3, as DNA: TGTGCCAGCAGCTTAATGACCCTAGCGGGGGAAGAGACCCAGTACTTC. Its protein is CASSLMTLAGEETQYF. The genes are TRBV7-9 and TRBJ2-5; 10 nucleotides agree with TRBD2. With 2 bases clipped from V and 3 bases from J, the junction kept 6 bases outside the gene matches. Germline assignment: CDR1 SEHNR and CDR2 FQNEAQ (reference sequence). The CDR3 runs to 16 residues.

This clonotype has more than one count but fewer than ten. This sequence joins TRBV20-1 and TRBJ2-3; 8 nucleotides match TRBD2. The junction had 10 bases not matched to a gene; V was cut back by 3 bases and J by 8 bases. Germline V gives CDR1 DFQATT, CDR2 SNEGSKA (reference sequence). The CDR3 is made up of 14 amino acids. The DNA for the CDR3 is TGCAGTGCTAGGTCGACTAGCGAGGGGTTTACGCAGTATTTT. It encodes CSARSTSEGFTQYF.

The chain links TRBV5-1 to TRBJ2-4, with TRBD1 identical over 9 bases. This CDR3 is built from 15 residues. Germline trimming cut 3 bases from V and 13 bases from J; bases unmatched to any gene: 14. CDR1 is SGHRS, CDR2 YFSETQ, per germline. As DNA, the CDR3 is TGCGCCAGCAGCTCCGACAGGGGGGAAGACTACGGGCAGTACTTC. It translates to CASSSDRGEDYGQYF. Combining the CDR3 with reference TRBV5-1 and TRBJ2-4 gives the whole variable domain KAGVTQTPRYLIKTRGQQVTLSCSPISGHRSVSWYQQTPGQGLQFLFEYFSETQRNKGNFPGRFSGRQFSNSRSEMNVSTLELGDSALYLCASSSDRGEDYGQYFGAGTRLSVL.

This chain links TRBV7-7 with TRBJ2-3; TRBD2 matches 8 bases. Per germline, CDR1 SSHAT and CDR2 FNYEAQ (reference sequence). V lost 5 bases to trimming and J lost 6 bases; unmatched junction nucleotides: 10. The CDR3 length is 15 residues. Written as DNA, the CDR3 is TGTGCCAGCAGCCGCAACCCGACTAGCGTGGATACGCAGTATTTT. The encoded protein is CASSRNPTSVDTQYF.

This chain links TRBV27 with TRBJ2-7; TRBD2 matches 9 bases. V shed 0 bases and J 5 bases; nucleotides not matched to a gene: 8. CDR1 is MNHEY and CDR2 is SMNVEV in the germline V gene (reference sequence). This CDR3 is built from 16 residues. The CDR3 sequence is CASSLSPASGTHEQYF. CDR3 nucleotide sequence: TGTGCCAGCAGTTTATCGCCGGCTAGCGGGACGCACGAGCAGTACTTC.

This chain uses TRBV14 with TRBJ1-1; D possibly corresponds to TRBD1 (6 bases). V was cut by 1 base and J by 10 bases, with 13 bases left in between. The CDR3 runs 13 residues. Germline V lookup: CDR1 SGHDN, CDR2 FVKESK. The DNA for the CDR3 is TGTGCCAGCAGCCAAGCTGGTTACAGGGCAGCTTTCTTT. Encoded protein: CASSQAGYRAAFF.

Ten or more counts support this clonotype. The chain uses TRBV20-1 and TRBJ1-2, with D unresolved. Between the trimmed V and J ends, which lost 6 bases and 4 bases, there was a span of 12 bases. The germline V gene encodes CDR1 DFQATT and CDR2 SNEGSKA (reference sequence). This CDR3 has 12 amino acids. CDR3 DNA sequence: TGCAGTGCGTCTGAAGGGAGCTATGGCTACACCTTC. Protein: CSASEGSYGYTF.

This clonotype is a singleton in its sample. This may stem from a read error, because a much larger clone lies one nucleotide away. The rearrangement joins TRBV9 to TRBJ2-1; 9 nucleotides match TRBD2. The germline CDR1 and CDR2 sequences are SGDLS and YYNGEE. V dropped 6 bases and J dropped 7; count of bases not matched to a gene: 8. The CDR3 has 14 amino acids. This chain's CDR3 is CASNRTSAGNEQFF. The CDR3 region has the DNA TGTGCCAGCAACCGGACTAGCGCCGGTAATGAGCAGTTCTTC.

Concerning this clonotype itself: At one of its ends the junction is not consistent with the germline gene, which may arise from a read error. J is TRBJ1-2 and V is TRBV3-1; D is perhaps TRBD1 (5 bases). Germline-derived CDR1 and CDR2 are LGHDT and YNNKEL (reference sequence). There are 12 residues in the CDR3. The CDR3 region has the DNA TGTGCCGGCAGCCAGGGATCCTATGGCTACACCTTC. The encoded protein is CAGSQGSYGYTF.

The chain recombines TRBV7-9 with TRBJ2-1; D uncertain. Germline V gene data show CDR1 as SEHNR and CDR2 as FQNEAQ (reference sequence). Trimming removed 1 base from V and 8 bases from J, with 12 bases in between. CDR3 length: 14 residues. The CDR3 DNA reads as TGTGCCAGCAGCTTAGGGCAGTCCAGCCATGAGCAGTTCTTC. It is translated as CASSLGQSSHEQFF.

The CDR3 reads CASSEAVGNYEQYF. The DNA of the CDR3 is TGTGCCAGCAGTGAAGCTGTGGGCAACTACGAGCAGTACTTC. The genes are TRBV6-1 and TRBJ2-7, with unresolved D. Germline CDR1 reads MNHNS; CDR2 reads SASEGT. The CDR3 contains 14 residues. The germline V and J ends were trimmed by 0 bases and 3 bases, with 9 bases remaining between them.

The V gene is TRBV7-2, the J gene TRBJ2-4; TRBD2 agrees at 13 bases. Germline V gives CDR1 SGHTA, CDR2 FQGNSA. Trimming took 1 base from V and 5 from J; bases not matched to a gene: 2. The CDR3 is 16 amino acids. In DNA form, the CDR3 reads TGTGCCAGCAGCTTAGGAGGGACTAGCGGGGAAAACATTCAGTACTTC. Protein: CASSLGGTSGENIQYF.

The chain links TRBV5-1 to TRBJ1-1; no firm D call. The germline V gene has CDR1 SGHRS and CDR2 YFSETQ. V lost 4 bases, J lost 4 bases, and 17 bases lay in between. This CDR3 has 15 amino acids. CDR3 nucleotides: TGCGCCAGCAGCCCCTCGACGATCTTGGGCACTGAAGCTTTCTTT. Protein product: CASSPSTILGTEAFF. Complete variable domain (other parts from reference TRBV5-1 and TRBJ1-1): KAGVTQTPRYLIKTRGQQVTLSCSPISGHRSVSWYQQTPGQGLQFLFEYFSETQRNKGNFPGRFSGRQFSNSRSEMNVSTLELGDSALYLCASSPSTILGTEAFFGQGTRLTVV.

This clonotype was counted many times. V is TRBV6-5 and J is TRBJ2-7, with 11 nucleotides matching TRBD1. CDR1 and CDR2 from the germline V gene are MNHEY and SVGAGI. This CDR3 region has 14 residues. V trimming: 3 bases; J trimming: 5 bases; junction bases outside the gene matches: 3. The CDR3 spells CASSYRTGGHEQYF. The CDR3 DNA is TGTGCCAGCAGTTATAGGACAGGGGGCCACGAGCAGTACTTC.

This clonotype was seen a handful of times. The junction departs from germline at one end; a sequencing error may be responsible. The chain combines TRBV7-2 with TRBJ2-3; 8 bases align to TRBD2. CDR1 and CDR2 from the germline V gene are SGHTA and FQGNSA. The CDR3 consists of 14 residues. The CDR3 DNA reads as TGTGCCAGCAGGTTAGCGGGGCGCACAGATACGCAGTATTTT. Its translation: CASRLAGRTDTQYF.

In its sample, this clonotype was seen many times. This sequence joins TRBV6-5 and TRBJ2-1, with 11 nucleotides matching TRBD2. Trimming took 6 bases from V and 6 from J; bases not matched to a gene: 10. CDR3 length: 16 amino acids. Germline V gives CDR1 MNHEY, CDR2 SVGAGI. In nucleotides, the CDR3 is TGTGCCAGCAGGAGGGCCGGAGGACTAGCGGGCAATGAGCAGTTCTTC. Its translation: CASRRAGGLAGNEQFF.

In regard to this clonotype: A much larger clone differs from this one at a single base, so this may be a read error. The chain couples TRBV6-5 to TRBJ1-1, with 7 nucleotides matching TRBD1. The CDR3 spans 14 residues. The V segment lost 6 bases and the J segment 11 bases; nucleotides outside the gene matches: 15. The germline V gene encodes CDR1 MNHEY and CDR2 SVGAGI. The CDR3 is CASSQNRGPSEAFF. The CDR3 nucleotides are TGTGCCAGCAGCCAGAACAGGGGTCCAAGTGAGGCTTTCTTT.